This note documents a single TCR beta chain sequence. The antigen it binds to is not known. No per-base quality is available; no much larger clone lies one base away. Per the publication, the time point label means: sample taken at primary tumor resection. Donors were 72 patients with early-stage, untreated non-small cell lung cancer from the lung TRACERx cohort. For TCR sequencing, whole RNA was extracted from tumor and nontumor lung tissue, or from cryopreserved PBMC samples, and no cell sorting was done. Only patients for whom sufficient RNA was available from at least two tumor regions were selected for TCR sequencing. The library was generated by 5' RACE. Sequenced using a NextSeq 500. To allow correction of PCR and sequencing errors, the TCR library protocol tagged every TCR cDNA molecule with a unique molecular identifier. The original pipeline was this. TCR identification, UMI-based error correction and CDR3 extraction were all carried out with Decombinator tools. TCRs above a frequency of 2 per 1,000, corresponding to the top 1% of the tumor frequency distribution, were defined as expanded. Each repertoire was subsampled 100 times to 5,000 TCRs, after which Renyi diversity was computed with the R vegan package. CDR3 similarity networks were built from amino acid triplet string-kernel similarity, connecting CDR3s with pairwise similarity above 0.82. TCRdb passed the public sequencing reads through fastp at Q25 and MiXCR, retaining productive beta sequences. A single entry per CDR3 protein holds the most common genes and DNA from its merged rows. These V and J calls originate from TCRdb's pipeline instead of the authors' own analysis. The sample records about 11,000 distinct CDR3 sequences, around 6.3% of which are singletons. The ten most abundant clones make up 25% to 35% of the sample.

This specimen comes from a study of spatial heterogeneity in lung cancer (dated by TCRdb to about 2019). The study in broad terms: Beta-chain transcripts were consistently detected in greater numbers than alpha-chain transcripts, which likely reflected higher beta-chain transcript abundance. The study quantitatively compared TCR alpha and beta repertoires across multiple tumor regions, matched nontumor lung and blood in non-small cell lung cancer. Both alpha and beta chains were TCR-sequenced in around 220 tumor regions, around 64 matched nontumor lung samples and 45 to 60 PBMC samples obtained at surgery. In the raw uncorrected reads, each unique combination of TCR and UMI appeared more than ten times on average. Nonsynonymous mutation counts, determined by whole-exome sequencing of tumor tissue, were related to TCR repertoire features. The paper's findings and limits, for the study overall: Ubiquitous expanded tumor TCRs were detected in blood more often at tumor resection than at routine follow-up. Additional single-cell paired TCR alpha and beta sequencing was considered necessary to confirm, at a functional level, the hypothesis that regional TCRs recognize regional mutations.

Inclusive of the bounding cysteine and phenylalanine, the CDR3 is 15 residues long. Of the read, only the CDR3 DNA is kept; its 45 bases are in frame from base 1. V loses 5 bases, J loses 0 bases, and the germline ends lie 10 bases apart. Looking up the germline V gene yields CDR1 SGHTA and CDR2 FQGNSA. The V gene is TRBV7-2 and the J gene is TRBJ1-4; TRBD1 might be the D gene, on 5 matching bases. The specimen was PBMCs, collected at surgery. The clonotype comes from a male donor with early-stage non-small cell lung cancer. The CDR3 is CASSLGQATNEKLFF. The nucleotides read TGTGCCAGCAGCCTAGGACAAGCAACTAATGAAAAACTGTTTTTT.